The TCR beta chain under discussion was sequenced for a study of blood T cells in healthy people across ages. In its sample, this clonotype was seen a few times. Its antigen is undetermined. Broader study findings: Because sorting was not performed, PBMCs prevented conclusive naive versus antigen-experienced comparison. It was the long-lived donors that had more naive CD4+ cells and higher diversity than aged donors.

Isolation of PBMCs gave at least 7 million cells per sample. V was cut by 4 bases and J by 3 bases, with 10 bases left in between. Germline V CDR1 and CDR2: MNHNY, SVGAGI (reference sequence). The CDR3 has 14 amino acids. Primed by a sample-barcoded 5' primer and a J-beta primer mix, a second PCR proceeded for about 7 to 11 cycles. TCRdb re-called the 5' RACE reads through MiXCR, storing one row per CDR3 protein. The data hold around 800,000 distinct CDR3 sequences, with about 59% observed a single time. The sequence was obtained from a man between 25 and 39 years old in good health. The sequencing sample was made of blood. This sequence joins TRBV6-6 and TRBJ2-4; D is perhaps TRBD1 (6 bases). The CDR3 reads CASSSSGDKNIQYF. The CDR3, as DNA: TGTGCCAGCAGTTCATCAGGGGACAAAAACATTCAGTACTTC.